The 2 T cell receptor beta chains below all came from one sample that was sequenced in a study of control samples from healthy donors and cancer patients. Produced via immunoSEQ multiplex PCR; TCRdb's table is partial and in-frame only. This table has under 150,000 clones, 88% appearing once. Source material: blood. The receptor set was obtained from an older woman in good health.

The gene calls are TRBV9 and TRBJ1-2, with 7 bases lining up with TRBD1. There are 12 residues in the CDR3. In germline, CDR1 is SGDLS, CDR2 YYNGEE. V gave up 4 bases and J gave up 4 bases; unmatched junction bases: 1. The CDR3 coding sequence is TGTGCCAGCAGCCCAGGGGGCTATGGCTACACCTTC. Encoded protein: CASSPGGYGYTF.

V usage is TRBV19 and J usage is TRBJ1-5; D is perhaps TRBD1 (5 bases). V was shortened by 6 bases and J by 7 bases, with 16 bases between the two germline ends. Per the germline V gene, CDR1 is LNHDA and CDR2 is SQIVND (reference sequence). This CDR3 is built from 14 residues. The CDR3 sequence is CASRQDRDVQPQHF. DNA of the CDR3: TGTGCCAGTAGGCAAGACCGGGACGTCCAGCCCCAGCATTTT.